What follows are 13 T cell receptor beta chains derived from one specimen sequenced in a study of blood T cell repertoires in COVID-19. Measured with immunoSEQ multiplex PCR; TCRdb has only the in-frame clones, and not every one. Among about 360,000 clones, 86% were seen once, and the ten largest hold under 8.5%. The material sequenced was peripheral blood. These receptors came from a woman aged 60-70 years with COVID-19, enrolled during active disease.

In nucleotides, the CDR3 is TGTGCCAGCTCAACTGAGGGTTCCGAGCAGTACTTC. Translating it yields CASSTEGSEQYF. V gene TRBV18 combines with J gene TRBJ2-7; weak D call: TRBD2 (5 bases). Germline CDR1 is KGHSH and CDR2 is LQKENI. The CDR3 is 12 amino acids. V lost 5 bases to trimming and J lost 6 bases, with 11 bases between them. Together with reference TRBV18 and TRBJ2-7, the CDR3 gives the full variable domain: NAGVMQNPRHLVRRRGQEARLRCSPMKGHSHVYWYRQLPEEGLKFMVYLQKENIIDESGMPKERFSAEFPKEGPSILRIQQVVRGDSAAYFCASSTEGSEQYFGPGTRLTVT.

The chain carries TRBV5-1 and TRBJ2-3; possible D gene TRBD2, 6 bases. The germline gives CDR1 SGHRS, CDR2 YFSETQ. CDR3 length equals 15 residues. V shed 8 bases and J shed 0 bases, with 16 bases lying between them. CDR3 DNA sequence: TGCGCCAGTTCCCAAAGGGCGGGGAGCACAGATACGCAGTATTTT. Residues: CASSQRAGSTDTQYF.

V gene TRBV5-1 combines with J gene TRBJ2-3, with D perhaps TRBD1 (5 bases). Looked up from germline, CDR1 is SGHRS and CDR2 is YFSETQ. The CDR3 loop spans 14 amino acids. V lost 0 bases, J lost 4 bases, and 9 bases lay in between. CDR3 nucleotides: TGCGCCAGCAGCTTGGCGACAGAGGCAGATACGCAGTATTTT. Translation: CASSLATEADTQYF.

The rearrangement links TRBV27 to TRBJ2-3, with 8 bases aligning to TRBD1. Germline CDR1 is MNHEY and CDR2 is SMNVEV (reference sequence). V shed 1 base, J shed 5 bases, and the junction held 5 bases outside the gene matches. CDR3 length equals 15 residues. CDR3 region: CASSLWDRSLDTQYF. DNA of the CDR3: TGTGCCAGCAGTTTATGGGACAGGAGTCTAGATACGCAGTATTTT.

This sequence joins TRBV4-2 and TRBJ2-5; D possibly corresponds to TRBD1 (5 bases). The CDR3 is made up of 14 amino acids. Germline V gives CDR1 LGHNA, CDR2 YNFKEQ. The V and J ends lost 0 bases and 4 bases respectively, with 9 bases between them. CDR3 sequence reads: CASSQEQVGETQYF. CDR3 in DNA: TGTGCCAGCAGCCAAGAACAGGTGGGAGAGACCCAGTACTTC.

V and J are TRBV29-1 and TRBJ1-1; D gene ambiguous. Deletions cut 4 bases from V and 5 bases from J, with 8 bases between. Germline V gene data show CDR1 as SQVTM and CDR2 as ANQGSEA. This CDR3 region has 11 residues. The chain's CDR3 is CSVGWQTEAFF. The CDR3 nucleotides are TGCAGCGTTGGGTGGCAAACTGAAGCTTTCTTT. Filled out from reference TRBV29-1 and TRBJ1-1, the complete variable domain reads SAVISQKPSRDICQRGTSLTIQCQVDSQVTMMFWYRQQPGQSLTLIATANQGSEATYESGFVIDKFPISRPNLTFSTLTVSNMSPEDSSIYLCSVGWQTEAFFGQGTRLTVV.

This chain joins TRBV7-9 and TRBJ2-7; D remains ambiguous. With 2 bases removed from V and 1 base from J, the gap between germline ends came to 15 bases. The CDR3 runs to 16 residues. Germline V gene data show CDR1 as SEHNR and CDR2 as FQNEAQ (reference sequence). The CDR3 reads CASSLNLGGSSYEQYF. CDR3 sequence (DNA): TGTGCCAGCAGCTTAAATTTAGGCGGTTCATCCTACGAGCAGTACTTC.

This chain links TRBV5-1 with TRBJ2-7; 8 bases fit TRBD1. In germline, CDR1 is SGHRS, CDR2 YFSETQ. Germline trimming cut 4 bases from V and 6 bases from J; bases unmatched to any gene: 6. The CDR3 is 13 amino acids. The CDR3 sequence: CASSPGQGLEQYF. For the CDR3, the DNA is TGCGCCAGCAGCCCCGGACAGGGCCTCGAGCAGTACTTC.

The rearrangement links TRBV7-3 to TRBJ2-7; D is possibly TRBD2 (6 bases). Germline CDR1 reads SGHTA; CDR2 reads FQGTGA. This CDR3 spans 14 amino acids. The V end lost 5 bases, the J end lost 2 bases, and 13 bases lay between the germline ends. In nucleotides, the CDR3 is TGTGCCAGCAGCCTAGATGCGGGGCCCTACGAGCAGTACTTC. Translated: CASSLDAGPYEQYF.

V is TRBV7-9 and J is TRBJ2-1; 11 bases are shared with TRBD2. From germline, CDR1 is SEHNR and CDR2 FQNEAQ (reference sequence). CDR3 length: 15 residues. J gave up 4 bases and V 1 base, and 0 bases lay outside the gene matches. CDR3 loop: CASSLVAGGYNEQFF. In nucleotides, the CDR3 is TGTGCCAGCAGCTTAGTAGCGGGGGGGTACAATGAGCAGTTCTTC.

The rearrangement links TRBV6-5 to TRBJ1-3; maybe TRBD1 (6 bases). There are 15 residues in the CDR3. The germline V gene has CDR1 MNHEY and CDR2 SVGAGI. Trimming stripped 4 bases from V and 9 bases from J, with 19 bases between. In DNA form, the CDR3 reads TGTGCCAGCAGTTTAGGACAGAGGGCCTATAGCACCATATATTTT. Amino acid sequence: CASSLGQRAYSTIYF.

The chain has TRBV19 and TRBJ1-3; 7 positions agree with TRBD1. The CDR3 is 15 amino acids. V trimming: 7 bases; J trimming: 3 bases; junction bases outside the gene matches: 9. CDR1 is LNHDA and CDR2 is SQIVND in the germline V gene (reference sequence). The CDR3 DNA reads TGTGCCAGTAAGCCCGGGACAGTGGGTGGAAACACCATATATTTT. Encoded protein: CASKPGTVGGNTIYF. Drawing the rest from reference TRBV19 and TRBJ1-3, the complete variable domain is DGGITQSPKYLFRKEGQNVTLSCEQNLNHDAMYWYRQDPGQGLRLIYYSQIVNDFQKGDIAEGYSVSREKKESFPLTVTSAQKNPTAFYLCASKPGTVGGNTIYFGEGSWLTVV.

This chain uses TRBV27 with TRBJ2-1; the D gene is possibly TRBD2 (6 bases). The CDR3 length is 16 residues. V lost 5 bases and J lost 1, with 15 bases in between. CDR1 is MNHEY and CDR2 is SMNVEV in the germline V gene (reference sequence). The DNA of the CDR3 is TGTGCCAGCAGTCCCCCCGGGACTTTGTCCTACAATGAGCAGTTCTTC. Residues: CASSPPGTLSYNEQFF.